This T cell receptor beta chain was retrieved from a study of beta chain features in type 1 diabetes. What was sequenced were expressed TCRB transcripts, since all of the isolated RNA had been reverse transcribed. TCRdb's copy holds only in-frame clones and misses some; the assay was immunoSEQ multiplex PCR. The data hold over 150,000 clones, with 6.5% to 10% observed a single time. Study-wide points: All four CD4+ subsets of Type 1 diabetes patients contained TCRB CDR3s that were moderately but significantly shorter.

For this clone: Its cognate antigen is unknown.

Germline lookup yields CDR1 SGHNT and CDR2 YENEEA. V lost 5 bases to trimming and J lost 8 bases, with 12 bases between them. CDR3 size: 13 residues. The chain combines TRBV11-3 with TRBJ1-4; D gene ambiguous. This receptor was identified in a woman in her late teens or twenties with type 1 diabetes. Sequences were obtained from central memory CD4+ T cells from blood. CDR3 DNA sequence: TGTGCCAGCAGCCTTCCCGGGAGGGAAAAACTGTTTTTT. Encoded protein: CASSLPGREKLFF.